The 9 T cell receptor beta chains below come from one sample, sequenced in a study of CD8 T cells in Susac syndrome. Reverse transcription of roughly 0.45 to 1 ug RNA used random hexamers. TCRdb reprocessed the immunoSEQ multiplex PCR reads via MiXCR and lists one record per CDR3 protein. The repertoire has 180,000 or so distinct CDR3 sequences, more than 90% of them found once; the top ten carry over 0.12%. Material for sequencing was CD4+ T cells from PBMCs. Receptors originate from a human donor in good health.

DNA for the CDR3: TGCAGCGTTGCGGGGGGCGGCTCCTACAATGAGCAGTTCTTC. Translating it yields CSVAGGGSYNEQFF. V is TRBV29-1 and J is TRBJ2-1, with TRBD2 as a possible D gene (7 bases). Trimming took off 4 bases at V and 0 bases at J, with 10 bases between the two ends. CDR3 length: 14 residues. The germline CDR1 and CDR2 sequences are SQVTM and ANQGSEA.

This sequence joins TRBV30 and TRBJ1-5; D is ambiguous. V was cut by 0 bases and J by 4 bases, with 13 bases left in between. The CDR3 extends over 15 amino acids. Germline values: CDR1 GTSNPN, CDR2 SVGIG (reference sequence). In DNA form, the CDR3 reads TGTGCCTGGAGTGTCGGAATTCCAGAGAATCAGCCCCAGCATTTT. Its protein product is CAWSVGIPENQPQHF.

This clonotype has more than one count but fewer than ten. The CDR3 sequence is CASSVTGNYGYTF. In nucleotides, the CDR3 is TGTGCCAGCAGCGTGACAGGGAACTATGGCTACACCTTC. The J gene is TRBJ1-2, the V gene TRBV7-9; 7 bases align to TRBD1. The junction had 2 bases not matched to a gene; V was cut back by 5 bases and J by 2 bases. The CDR3 has 13 residues. The germline CDR1 and CDR2 sequences are SEHNR and FQNEAQ (reference sequence).

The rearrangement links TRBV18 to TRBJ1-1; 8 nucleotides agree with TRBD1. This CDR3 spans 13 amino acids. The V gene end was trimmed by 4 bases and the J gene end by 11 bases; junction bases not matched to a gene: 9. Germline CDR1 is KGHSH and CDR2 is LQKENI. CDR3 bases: TGTGCCAGCTCACGGGAGACAGGGGATCGGGCTTTCTTT. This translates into CASSRETGDRAFF.

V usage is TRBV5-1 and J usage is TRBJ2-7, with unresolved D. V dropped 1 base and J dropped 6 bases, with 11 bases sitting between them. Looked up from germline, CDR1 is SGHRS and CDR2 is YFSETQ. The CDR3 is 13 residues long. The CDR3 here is CASSLIVSGEQYF. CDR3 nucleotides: TGCGCCAGCAGCTTGATCGTCTCGGGCGAGCAGTACTTC.

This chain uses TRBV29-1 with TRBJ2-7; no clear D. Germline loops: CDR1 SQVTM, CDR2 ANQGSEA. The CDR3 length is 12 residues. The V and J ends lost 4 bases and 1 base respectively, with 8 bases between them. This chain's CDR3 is CSVGPSSYEQYF. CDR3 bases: TGCAGCGTTGGTCCCAGTTCCTACGAGCAGTACTTC.

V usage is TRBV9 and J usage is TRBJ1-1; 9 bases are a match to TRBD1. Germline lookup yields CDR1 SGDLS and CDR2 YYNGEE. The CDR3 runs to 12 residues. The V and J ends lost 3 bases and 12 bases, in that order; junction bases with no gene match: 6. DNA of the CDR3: TGTGCCAGCAGCGCACTGACAGGGGGATCTTTCTTT. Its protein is CASSALTGGSFF.

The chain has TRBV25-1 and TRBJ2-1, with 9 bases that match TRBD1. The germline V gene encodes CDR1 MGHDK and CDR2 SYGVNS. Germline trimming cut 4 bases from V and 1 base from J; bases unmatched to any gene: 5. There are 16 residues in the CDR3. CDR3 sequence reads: CASSGPGTGSYNEQFF. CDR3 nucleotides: TGTGCCAGCAGTGGACCCGGGACAGGGTCCTACAATGAGCAGTTCTTC.

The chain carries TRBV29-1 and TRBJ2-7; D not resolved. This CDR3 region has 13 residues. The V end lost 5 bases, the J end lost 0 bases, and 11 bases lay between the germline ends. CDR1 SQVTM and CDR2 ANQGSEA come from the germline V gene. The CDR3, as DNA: TGCAGCGTTTCCGGGCGCGCCTCCTACGAGCAGTACTTC. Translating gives CSVSGRASYEQYF.